The rows below give T cell receptor beta chains drawn from one sample of a study of cytomegalovirus exposure and HLA in healthy donors. Assay used: immunoSEQ multiplex PCR; TCRdb lists only in-frame clones, some missing. The sample records 90,000 to 150,000 clones, 15% to 19% being singletons. Sequences were obtained from PBMCs. The receptor set was obtained from a young woman in good health and CMV-seronegative. Each CDR3 is given with its conserved first and last residue. A D gene is named only where the DNA matches it firmly. The size field is filled for only some rows; it gives once, few, many or a size class.

cdr3_nt,cdr3_aa,clone_size,d_call,v_call,j_call
TGCAGCGTTGAAGGGGGGGATTCGACAGGCACAGATACGCAGTATTTT,CSVEGGDSTGTDTQYF,few,NA,TRBV29-1,TRBJ2-3
TGTGCCAGAAGCCCGACAGGACAGGCTGAAGCTTTCTTT,CARSPTGQAEAFF,NA,TRBD1,TRBV5-6,TRBJ1-1
TGTGCCAGCAGTTTATATATTACCTACGAGCAGTACTTC,CASSLYITYEQYF,NA,NA,TRBV28,TRBJ2-7
TGTGCCAGCAGCTGGGGAGGGGGGAACACTGAAGCTTTCTTT,CASSWGGGNTEAFF,NA,NA,TRBV9,TRBJ1-1
TGCAGTGCTCCGTTCCGGGGTCGAACTTTCTTT,CSAPFRGRTFF,NA,NA,TRBV20-1,TRBJ1-1
TGTGCCAGCAGGAGAGGGGTGCGGGGGGCCCGCCAAGAGACCCAGTACTTC,CASRRGVRGARQETQYF,once,TRBD2,TRBV7-8,TRBJ2-5
TGTGCCAGTAGTGCCGGGATACCCTCCTATGGCTACACCTTC,CASSAGIPSYGYTF,few,NA,TRBV19,TRBJ1-2
TGTGCCAGCAGGATACTAGACTTGAGCTCCTACGAGCAGTACTTC,CASRILDLSSYEQYF,few,NA,TRBV2,TRBJ2-7
TGTGCCAGCAGTCTGGGGGGTAACGATCAGCCCCAGCATTTT,CASSLGGNDQPQHF,few,NA,TRBV27,TRBJ1-5
TGTGCCAGTAGTAGGGGCGAGGACATTCAGTACTTC,CASSRGEDIQYF,NA,NA,TRBV19,TRBJ2-4
TGTGCCAGCAGTTACTCAAAGAGATATAGCAATCAGCCCCAGCATTTT,CASSYSKRYSNQPQHF,few,NA,TRBV6-6,TRBJ1-5
TGTGCCAGCAGCTTAGTTCAGTACAATGAGCAGTTCTTC,CASSLVQYNEQFF,NA,NA,TRBV13,TRBJ2-1
TGTGCCAGCAGTCGCCAAGCGGGGAGTGTCTACGAGCAGTACTTC,CASSRQAGSVYEQYF,few,TRBD2,TRBV7-2,TRBJ2-7
TGTGCCATCAGTTTCGGGGGTGGCTATGGCTACACCTTC,CAISFGGGYGYTF,few,NA,TRBV10-3,TRBJ1-2
TGTGCCAGCTCACCGAAACAGACCTACGAGCAGTACTTC,CASSPKQTYEQYF,few,NA,TRBV18,TRBJ2-7
TGTGCTAGTGGTCGGACAGGCGACGGCTACACCTTC,CASGRTGDGYTF,NA,TRBD1,TRBV12-5,TRBJ1-2
TGTGCCAGCAGGCAGGGGAGTCAGCCCCAGCATTTT,CASRQGSQPQHF,NA,NA,TRBV27,TRBJ1-5
TGTGCCAGCAGCGGGGTAGCGGGGGTGGGCAATGAGCAGTTCTTC,CASSGVAGVGNEQFF,NA,TRBD2,TRBV11-2,TRBJ2-1
TGTGCCAGCAGTTACTTTAGCGGGGGCTCCTACGAGCAGTACTTC,CASSYFSGGSYEQYF,NA,TRBD2,TRBV6-5,TRBJ2-7
TGTGCCAGCAGCGGGGACAGCGAAATCTACGAGCAGTACTTC,CASSGDSEIYEQYF,NA,TRBD1,TRBV6-5,TRBJ2-7
TGTGCCAGCAGCGGTCAGGGTGCGCTTGGTGAAAAACTGTTTTTT,CASSGQGALGEKLFF,NA,NA,TRBV5-8,TRBJ1-4
TGTGCCAGCTCACCACCGCGGCAACAGAACACTGAAGCTTTCTTT,CASSPPRQQNTEAFF,once,NA,TRBV18,TRBJ1-1
TGCAGCGCCACGACAGGGGGCCTTGACAATGAGCAGTTCTTC,CSATTGGLDNEQFF,few,TRBD1,TRBV29-1,TRBJ2-1
TGCGCCAGCAGCCATCCAGGACAGGGCGGAGGGATTAACACCGGGGAGCTGTTTTTT,CASSHPGQGGGINTGELFF,few,TRBD1,TRBV4-1,TRBJ2-2
TGTGCCAGCAGCATGACAGGGAACACTGAAGCTTTCTTT,CASSMTGNTEAFF,NA,NA,TRBV7-9,TRBJ1-1
TGTGCCAGCAGTCCATTTAACAGGGGAAATCAGCCCCAGCATTTT,CASSPFNRGNQPQHF,NA,TRBD1,TRBV6-5,TRBJ1-5
TGTGCCAGCAGTGAAACGGGGATTTCGTACCAAGAGACCCAGTACTTC,CASSETGISYQETQYF,few,NA,TRBV25-1,TRBJ2-5
TGTGCCAGCAGCGTAGCCGGGACAGGGCCCTACGAGCAGTACTTC,CASSVAGTGPYEQYF,NA,TRBD1,TRBV9,TRBJ2-7
TGTGCCACCAGCAGAGACAGGGGTACTAATGAAAAACTGTTTTTT,CATSRDRGTNEKLFF,few,NA,TRBV15,TRBJ1-4
TGTGCCAGCAGTCCAGGGTACGAGCAGTACTTC,CASSPGYEQYF,few,NA,TRBV2,TRBJ2-7
TGTGCCAGCAGGCTACACAGTTCTGAAAAACTGTTTTTT,CASRLHSSEKLFF,few,NA,TRBV6-5,TRBJ1-4
TGTGCCTGGAGTGAGCAGGGGCCCTCCTCCTACACTGAAGCTTTCTTT,CAWSEQGPSSYTEAFF,few,NA,TRBV30,TRBJ1-1
TGTGCCAGCAGTGAAGCGTCGGGGGATTTCTATAATTCACCCCTCCACTTT,CASSEASGDFYNSPLHF,once,NA,TRBV2,TRBJ1-6
TGTGCCAGCAGCTTAGGCATACAGGGCACTGAAGCTTTCTTT,CASSLGIQGTEAFF,few,NA,TRBV11-2,TRBJ1-1
TGTGCCAGCAGCCCCCTGACTAGCGGGGATAACTACGAGCAGTACTTC,CASSPLTSGDNYEQYF,NA,TRBD2,TRBV7-9,TRBJ2-7
TGTGCCAGCCGGGACAGGGTCAACGAGCAGTACTTC,CASRDRVNEQYF,few,TRBD1,TRBV2,TRBJ2-7
TGTGCCAGCATAGGGGTGATTAGCGGCGAGCAGTACTTC,CASIGVISGEQYF,NA,NA,TRBV2,TRBJ2-7
TGTGCCACTTCCGGGACAGGTGGAAACCAGCCCCAGCATTTT,CATSGTGGNQPQHF,NA,TRBD1,TRBV19,TRBJ1-5
TGCGCCAACCCGACCTCACCAAGGCGGCAGCCCCAGCATTTT,CANPTSPRRQPQHF,few,NA,TRBV5-1,TRBJ1-5
TGTGCCAGCAGCTTTGGACAGGGAGAAGGCTACACCTTC,CASSFGQGEGYTF,NA,TRBD1,TRBV7-3,TRBJ1-2
TGCGCCAGCCGGCCGGTAGGTAGAGGCTACAATGAGCAGTTCTTC,CASRPVGRGYNEQFF,few,NA,TRBV5-1,TRBJ2-1
TGTGCCAGCTCACAGCTTAGCGGGAGGGCCAGTGAGACCCAGTACTTC,CASSQLSGRASETQYF,NA,TRBD2,TRBV18,TRBJ2-5
TGTGCCACCAGCGCCAGACAGGGGGTGGGCCATGGCTACACCTTC,CATSARQGVGHGYTF,NA,TRBD1,TRBV15,TRBJ1-2
TGTGCCAGCAGTTTATCGGGCCTACTAGGCCTCCAAGAGACCCAGTACTTC,CASSLSGLLGLQETQYF,NA,NA,TRBV27,TRBJ2-5
TGTGCCAGCAGCACACCGACAGGGCTTTACGAGCAGTACTTC,CASSTPTGLYEQYF,once,TRBD1,TRBV7-8,TRBJ2-7
TGTGCCACCAGCATAACTAGCGGGACTTCGGTGCAGTACTTC,CATSITSGTSVQYF,NA,TRBD2,TRBV15,TRBJ2-7
TGTGCCAGCAGGAAAGCGGGGAGGGGCTTCAATGAGCAGTTCTTC,CASRKAGRGFNEQFF,few,TRBD2,TRBV5-6,TRBJ2-1
TGTGCCAGTAGTAGAACCTTTACGCGGGGCGCCGAGACCCAGTACTTC,CASSRTFTRGAETQYF,NA,NA,TRBV19,TRBJ2-5
TGTGCCAGCAGCCAATCGGGGACTAGCGGAGTAACCTACGAGCAGTACTTC,CASSQSGTSGVTYEQYF,NA,TRBD2,TRBV4-2,TRBJ2-7
TGTGCCATCAGCGCAGGCCCCCAAGAGACCCAGTACTTC,CAISAGPQETQYF,NA,NA,TRBV10-3,TRBJ2-5
TGTGCCAGCAGCCCCACAGGACAGGGGTTCACAGATACGCAGTATTTT,CASSPTGQGFTDTQYF,NA,TRBD1,TRBV7-3,TRBJ2-3
TGTGCCAGCAGTTACTCGGCAGGGGACCGAGCTTTCTTT,CASSYSAGDRAFF,few,NA,TRBV6-5,TRBJ1-1
TGTGCCAGCAGCTTAGGGGGCGTAATGAACACTGAAGCTTTCTTT,CASSLGGVMNTEAFF,few,NA,TRBV7-9,TRBJ1-1